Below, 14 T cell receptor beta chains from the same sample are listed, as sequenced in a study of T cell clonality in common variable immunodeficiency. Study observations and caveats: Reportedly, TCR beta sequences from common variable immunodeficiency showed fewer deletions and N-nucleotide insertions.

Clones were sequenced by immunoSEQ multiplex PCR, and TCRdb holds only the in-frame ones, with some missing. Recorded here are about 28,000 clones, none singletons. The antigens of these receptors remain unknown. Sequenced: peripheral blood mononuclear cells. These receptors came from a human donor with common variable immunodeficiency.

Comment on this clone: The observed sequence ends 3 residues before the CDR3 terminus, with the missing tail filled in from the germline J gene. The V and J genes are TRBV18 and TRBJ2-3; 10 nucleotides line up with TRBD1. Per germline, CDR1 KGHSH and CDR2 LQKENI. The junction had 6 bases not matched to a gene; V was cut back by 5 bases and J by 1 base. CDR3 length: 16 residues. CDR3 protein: CASSATGTGGTDTQYF. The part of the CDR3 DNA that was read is TGTGCCAGCTCAGCGACAGGGACAGGGGGCACAGATACG. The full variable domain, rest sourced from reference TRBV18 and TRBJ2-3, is NAGVMQNPRHLVRRRGQEARLRCSPMKGHSHVYWYRQLPEEGLKFMVYLQKENIIDESGMPKERFSAEFPKEGPSILRIQQVVRGDSAAYFCASSATGTGGTDTQYFGPGTRLTVL.

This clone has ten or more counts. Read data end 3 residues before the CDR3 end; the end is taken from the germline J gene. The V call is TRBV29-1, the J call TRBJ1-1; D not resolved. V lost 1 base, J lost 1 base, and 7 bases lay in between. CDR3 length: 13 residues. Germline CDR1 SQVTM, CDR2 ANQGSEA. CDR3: CSVEGEQNTEAFF. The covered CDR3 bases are TGCAGCGTTGAAGGTGAGCAGAACACTGAA.

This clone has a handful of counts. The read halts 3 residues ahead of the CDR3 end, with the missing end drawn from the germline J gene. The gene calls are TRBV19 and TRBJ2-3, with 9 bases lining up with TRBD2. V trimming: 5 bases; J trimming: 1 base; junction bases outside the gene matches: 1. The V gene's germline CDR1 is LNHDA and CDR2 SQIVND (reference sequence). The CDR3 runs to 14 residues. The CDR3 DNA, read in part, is TGTGCCAGTAGTGTAGCGGGGGGCACAGATACG. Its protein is CASSVAGGTDT. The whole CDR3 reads CASSVAGGTDTQYF.

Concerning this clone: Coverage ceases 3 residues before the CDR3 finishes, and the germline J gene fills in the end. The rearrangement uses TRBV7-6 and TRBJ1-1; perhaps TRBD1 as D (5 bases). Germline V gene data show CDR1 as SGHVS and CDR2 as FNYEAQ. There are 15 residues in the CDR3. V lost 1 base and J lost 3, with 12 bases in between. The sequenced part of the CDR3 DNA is TGTGCCAGCAGCTTAGGTGGACACCCGGACACTGAA. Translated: CASSLGGHPDTE. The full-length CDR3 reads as CASSLGGHPDTEAFF.

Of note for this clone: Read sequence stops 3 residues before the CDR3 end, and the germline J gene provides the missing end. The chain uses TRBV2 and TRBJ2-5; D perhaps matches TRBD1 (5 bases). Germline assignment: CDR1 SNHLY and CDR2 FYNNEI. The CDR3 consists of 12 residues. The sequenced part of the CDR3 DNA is TGTGCCAGCATGGGGCCCTATAAAACC. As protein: CASMGPYKT. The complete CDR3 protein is CASMGPYKTQYF.

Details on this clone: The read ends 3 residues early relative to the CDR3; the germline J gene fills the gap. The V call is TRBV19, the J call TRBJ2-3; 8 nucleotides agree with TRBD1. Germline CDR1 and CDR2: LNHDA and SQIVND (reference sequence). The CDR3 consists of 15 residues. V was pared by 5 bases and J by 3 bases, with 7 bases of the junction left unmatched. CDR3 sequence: CASSLTGVGTDTQYF. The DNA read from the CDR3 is TGTGCCAGTAGTTTGACAGGGGTAGGAACAGATACG.

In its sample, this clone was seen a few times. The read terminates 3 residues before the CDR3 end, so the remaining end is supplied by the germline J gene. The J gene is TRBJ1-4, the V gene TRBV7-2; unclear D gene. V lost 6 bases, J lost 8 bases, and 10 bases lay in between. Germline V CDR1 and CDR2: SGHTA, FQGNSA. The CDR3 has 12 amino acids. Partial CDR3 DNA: TGTGCCAGCAGATCGAGCGGGGAAAAA. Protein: CASRSSGEK. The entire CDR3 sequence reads CASRSSGEKLFF. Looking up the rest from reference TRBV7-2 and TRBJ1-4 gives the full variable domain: GAGVSQSPSNKVTEKGKDVELRCDPISGHTALYWYRQSLGQGLEFLIYFQGNSAPDKSGLPSDRFSAERTGGSVSTLTIQRTQQEDSAVYLCASRSSGEKLFFGSGTQLSVL.

The part of the CDR3 DNA that was read is TGTGCCAGTAGAACTGACAGGTCCGGGTGG. Translating it yields CASRTDRSGW. The whole CDR3 protein reads CASRTDRSGWAFF. The chain joins TRBV19 to TRBJ1-1, with D tentatively TRBD1 (6 bases). The read terminates 3 residues before the CDR3 end, so the remaining end is supplied by the germline J gene. CDR1 is LNHDA and CDR2 is SQIVND in the germline V gene (reference sequence). This CDR3 contains 13 residues.

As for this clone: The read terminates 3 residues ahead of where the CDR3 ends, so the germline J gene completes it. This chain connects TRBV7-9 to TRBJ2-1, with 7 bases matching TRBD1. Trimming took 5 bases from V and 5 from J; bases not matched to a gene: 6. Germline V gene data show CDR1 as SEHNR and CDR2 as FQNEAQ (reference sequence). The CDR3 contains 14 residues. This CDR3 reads CASSPGQRNNEQFF. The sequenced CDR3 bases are TGTGCCAGCAGCCCGGGACAGAGAAACAATGAG.

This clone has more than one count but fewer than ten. This chain's CDR3 is CAGDRDYQETQYF. CDR3 DNA (partial): TGTGCCGGGGACCGGGACTACCAAGAGACC. The chain has TRBV30 and TRBJ2-5, with D possibly matching TRBD2 (6 bases). Read sequence stops 3 residues before the CDR3 end, and the germline J gene provides the missing end. Germline-derived CDR1 and CDR2 are GTSNPN and SVGIG (reference sequence). V was trimmed by 8 bases and J by 0 bases, leaving 13 bases between them. The CDR3 covers 13 residues.

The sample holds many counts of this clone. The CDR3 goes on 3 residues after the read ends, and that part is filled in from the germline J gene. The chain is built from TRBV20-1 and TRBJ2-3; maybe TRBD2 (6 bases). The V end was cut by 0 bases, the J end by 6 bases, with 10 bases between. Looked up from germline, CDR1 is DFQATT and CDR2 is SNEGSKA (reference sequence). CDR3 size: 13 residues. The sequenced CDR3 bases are TGCAGTGCTAGAGATGCGGGGATCGATACG. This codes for CSARDAGIDT. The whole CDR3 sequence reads CSARDAGIDTQYF.

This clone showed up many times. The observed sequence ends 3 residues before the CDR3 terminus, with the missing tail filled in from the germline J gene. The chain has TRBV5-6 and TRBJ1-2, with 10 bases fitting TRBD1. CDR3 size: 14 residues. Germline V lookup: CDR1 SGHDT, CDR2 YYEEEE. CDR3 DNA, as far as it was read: TGTGCCAGCAGAGGGACAGGGGACGGTTGGGGC. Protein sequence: CASRGTGDGWG. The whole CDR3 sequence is CASRGTGDGWGYTF.

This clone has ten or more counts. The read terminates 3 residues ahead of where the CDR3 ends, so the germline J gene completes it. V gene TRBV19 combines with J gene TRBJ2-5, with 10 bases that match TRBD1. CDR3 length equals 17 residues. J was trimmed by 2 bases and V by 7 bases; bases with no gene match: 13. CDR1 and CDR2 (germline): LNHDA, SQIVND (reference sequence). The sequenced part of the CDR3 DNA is TGTGCCAGTACCACACACTGGAGGGACAGGGGACAAGAGACC. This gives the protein CASTTHWRDRGQET. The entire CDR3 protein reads CASTTHWRDRGQETQYF.

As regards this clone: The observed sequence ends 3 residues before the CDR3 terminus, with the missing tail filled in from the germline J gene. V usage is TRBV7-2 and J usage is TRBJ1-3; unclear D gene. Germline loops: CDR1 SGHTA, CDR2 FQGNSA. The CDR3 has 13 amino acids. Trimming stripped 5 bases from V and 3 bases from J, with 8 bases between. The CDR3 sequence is CASSRGHGNTIYF. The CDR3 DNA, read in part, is TGTGCCAGCAGCAGAGGGCATGGAAACACC. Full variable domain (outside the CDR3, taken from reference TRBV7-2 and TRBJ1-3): GAGVSQSPSNKVTEKGKDVELRCDPISGHTALYWYRQSLGQGLEFLIYFQGNSAPDKSGLPSDRFSAERTGGSVSTLTIQRTQQEDSAVYLCASSRGHGNTIYFGEGSWLTVV.